These 29 T cell receptor beta chains originate from one sample sequenced in a study of human T cells and chemical hapten exposure. Sample time point: pre-sensitization, week 0. Regarding treatment: therapeutic diphenylcyclopropenone sensitization with weekly scalp DPC. A single record per CDR3 protein comes from TCRdb applying MiXCR to the RACE reads. The table records 150,000 to 200,000 distinct CDR3 sequences, approximately 29% of them present only once. This material consisted of whole blood, taken in connection with sensitization to the hapten diphenylcyclopropenone (DPC). Receptor source: a woman in her twenties or thirties with alopecia areata. Some clones in this sample may be carry-over from other donors' samples.

This chain joins TRBV20-1 and TRBJ2-5; 10 bases are a match to TRBD2. Germline-derived CDR1 and CDR2 are DFQATT and SNEGSKA (reference sequence). The CDR3 is made up of 13 amino acids. V was clipped by 6 bases and J by 4 bases; unmatched bases: 5. DNA for the CDR3: TGCAGTGCAGCGGGGGGGCTGTTAGAGACCCAGTACTTC. Protein sequence: CSAAGGLLETQYF.

The table lists this clonotype with a few counts. The chain has TRBV6-1 and TRBJ1-4; maybe TRBD1 (5 bases). The CDR3 runs 14 residues. The germline V gene encodes CDR1 MNHNS and CDR2 SASEGT. Trimming took off 8 bases at V and 4 bases at J, with 14 bases between the two ends. CDR3 in amino acids: CASRGGVFNEKLFF. DNA of the CDR3: TGTGCCAGCCGGGGGGGGGTGTTTAATGAAAAACTGTTTTTT.

With respect to this clonotype: The junction shows a germline mismatch at one end, possibly a read error. The J gene is TRBJ2-1, the V gene TRBV29-1; 9 nucleotides line up with TRBD2. Germline V gene sequence: CDR1 SQVTM, CDR2 ANQGSEA. CDR3 length: 22 amino acids. Here the CDR3 reads CSVAGGDTGLAAGGRTYYEQFF. CDR3 sequence (DNA): TGCAGCGTCGCGGGGGGGGACACCGGGTTGGCAGCGGGAGGACGGACCTACTATGAGCAGTTCTTC.

The chain joins TRBV27 to TRBJ2-5; 10 bases fit TRBD2. CDR3 size: 14 residues. Germline V CDR1 and CDR2: MNHEY, SMNVEV (reference sequence). Trimming at V came to 6 bases and at J to 5 bases, leaving 6 bases not matched to a gene. The CDR3 region is CASSYGLAAETQYF. The CDR3 DNA reads TGTGCCAGCAGCTACGGACTAGCGGCGGAGACCCAGTACTTC.

The rearrangement links TRBV6-1 to TRBJ1-5, with D possibly matching TRBD1 (5 bases). CDR1 is MNHNS, CDR2 SASEGT, per germline. V was cut by 2 bases and J by 7 bases, with 15 bases left in between. The length of the CDR3 is 15 residues. In DNA, the CDR3 is TGTGCCAGCAGTGAAAGGGGACCGGGCCAACAGCCCCAGCATTTT. Translating it yields CASSERGPGQQPQHF.

This chain connects TRBV6-5 to TRBJ1-6; the match to TRBD1 covers 7 bases. Trimming cost V 0 bases and J 6 bases; bases outside gene matches: 14. The CDR3 has 19 amino acids. Germline V lookup: CDR1 MNHEY, CDR2 SVGAGI. The CDR3 sequence: CASSYSDPTGTDLNSPLHF. The DNA of the CDR3 is TGTGCCAGCAGTTACTCGGATCCAACCGGGACAGACCTTAATTCACCCCTCCACTTT.

The chain couples TRBV25-1 to TRBJ1-6, with 9 bases fitting TRBD1. The CDR3 loop spans 14 amino acids. Germline assignment: CDR1 MGHDK and CDR2 SYGVNS. V dropped 3 bases and J dropped 8; count of bases not matched to a gene: 2. CDR3 in amino acids: CASSDGTGYSPLHF. The CDR3 nucleotides are TGTGCCAGCAGTGATGGGACAGGGTATTCACCCCTCCACTTT.

This clonotype occurred a few times. The chain has TRBV3-1 and TRBJ2-3, with 8 bases that match TRBD2. The trim removed 4 bases at V and 1 base at J, leaving 7 bases unmatched. The CDR3 is 16 amino acids. CDR1 and CDR2 (germline): LGHDT, YNNKEL (reference sequence). The CDR3 DNA reads as TGTGCCAGCAGCCGACGGGGCGGGGGGCGCACAGATACGCAGTATTTT. Residues: CASSRRGGGRTDTQYF.

This chain joins TRBV28 and TRBJ1-1; the match to TRBD1 covers 10 bases. The CDR3 length is 15 residues. Germline V gene lookup returns CDR1 MDHEN and CDR2 SYDVKM. The V gene end was trimmed by 3 bases and the J gene end by 4 bases; junction bases not matched to a gene: 5. CDR3 DNA sequence: TGTGCCAGCAGTTTGGGCGGACAGGGGGGCACTGAAGCTTTCTTT. Its protein is CASSLGGQGGTEAFF.

This clonotype was counted a few times. The rearrangement uses TRBV9 and TRBJ1-1; tentative D call: TRBD1 (5 bases). Germline V lookup: CDR1 SGDLS, CDR2 YYNGEE. V was shortened by 0 bases and J by 0 bases, with 9 bases between the two germline ends. The CDR3 has 15 amino acids. CDR3 DNA sequence: TGTGCCAGCAGCGTAGGTGGGGGACTGAACACTGAAGCTTTCTTT. Translation gives CASSVGGGLNTEAFF.

This clonotype was observed many times. V and J are TRBV7-2 and TRBJ2-1, with 9 bases aligning to TRBD2. Trimming removed 5 bases from V and 6 bases from J; junction bases left unmatched: 11. Germline assignment: CDR1 SGHTA and CDR2 FQGNSA. The CDR3 runs to 16 residues. The DNA for the CDR3 is TGTGCCAGCAGCCACCCGGGACTAGCTAGGTCCAATGAGCAGTTCTTC. Translated: CASSHPGLARSNEQFF.

The V call is TRBV7-9, the J call TRBJ2-3; a possible D gene is TRBD2 (6 bases). The V end lost 4 bases, the J end lost 4 bases, and 9 bases lay between the germline ends. Germline values: CDR1 SEHNR, CDR2 FQNEAQ (reference sequence). This CDR3 is 13 amino acids long. This CDR3 is CASSSTSSDTQYF. The CDR3 DNA follows: TGTGCCAGCAGCTCTACTAGCTCAGATACGCAGTATTTT.

This clonotype has just a few counts. The V and J genes are TRBV20-1 and TRBJ2-6; D may be TRBD1 (6 bases). The V end lost 3 bases, the J end lost 1 base, and 19 bases lay between the germline ends. The CDR3 contains 18 residues. The germline V gene has CDR1 DFQATT and CDR2 SNEGSKA (reference sequence). The CDR3 DNA follows: TGCAGTGCTAGTGGGGTCACAGGGAAAAGATCTGGGGCCAACGTCCTGACTTTC. This sequence encodes CSASGVTGKRSGANVLTF.

The chain uses TRBV28 and TRBJ1-1, with 8 nucleotides matching TRBD1. J gave up 5 bases and V 3 bases, and 5 bases lay outside the gene matches. This CDR3 has 14 residues. Germline CDR1 and CDR2: MDHEN and SYDVKM. CDR3 sequence: CASSLDRVVTEAFF. The CDR3 nucleotides are TGTGCCAGCAGTTTGGACAGGGTGGTAACTGAAGCTTTCTTT.

The V and J genes are TRBV6-5 and TRBJ2-1, with 10 nucleotides matching TRBD2. V lost 6 bases, J lost 5 bases, and 10 bases stayed unmatched. CDR3 length equals 16 residues. Germline CDR1 is MNHEY and CDR2 is SVGAGI. CDR3 amino acids: CASSLLGSGRDNEQFF. CDR3 DNA sequence: TGTGCCAGCAGCTTACTGGGGAGCGGGAGGGACAATGAGCAGTTCTTC.

J is TRBJ2-1 and V is TRBV7-6; D is possibly TRBD1 (6 bases). The CDR3 covers 15 residues. Germline assignment: CDR1 SGHVS and CDR2 FNYEAQ. V lost 2 bases and J 3 bases, leaving 11 bases between the germline ends. CDR3 DNA: TGTGCCAGCAGCTTATCGAGACAGGACTACAATGAGCAGTTCTTC. This sequence encodes CASSLSRQDYNEQFF.

The chain joins TRBV10-3 to TRBJ2-3, with 11 nucleotides matching TRBD2. Germline CDR1 ENHRY, CDR2 SYGVKD. The CDR3 is 14 amino acids. J gave up 1 base and V 6 bases, and 0 bases lay outside the gene matches. Written as DNA, the CDR3 is TGTGCCATCAGGACTAGCGGGGGCACAGATACGCAGTATTTT. Translating gives CAIRTSGGTDTQYF.

The V gene is TRBV7-8, the J gene TRBJ1-4, with unresolved D. The CDR3 is 13 amino acids. V lost 5 bases and J lost 7, with 11 bases in between. Germline-derived CDR1 and CDR2 are SGHVS and FQNEAQ. CDR3 region: CASSPESGEKLFF. Here the CDR3 DNA reads TGTGCCAGCAGCCCTGAGAGTGGTGAAAAACTGTTTTTT.

The rearrangement links TRBV3-1 to TRBJ1-1; unclear D gene. There are 14 residues in the CDR3. Trimming took off 3 bases at V and 6 bases at J, with 14 bases between the two ends. The germline V gene encodes CDR1 LGHDT and CDR2 YNNKEL (reference sequence). The CDR3 spells CASSHGSGEPEAFF. The CDR3 DNA is TGTGCCAGCAGCCACGGCAGCGGGGAACCTGAAGCTTTCTTT.

The CDR3 loop is CASSARGNSYEQYF. The CDR3, as DNA: TGTGCCAGCAGCGCGAGGGGAAACTCCTACGAGCAGTACTTC. The genes are TRBV9 and TRBJ2-7; perhaps D is TRBD1 or TRBD2 (5 bases each). The CDR3 length is 14 residues. Between the trimmed V and J ends, which lost 3 bases and 0 bases, there was a span of 10 bases. Per the germline V gene, CDR1 is SGDLS and CDR2 is YYNGEE.

The V call is TRBV7-9, the J call TRBJ2-4, with D tentatively TRBD1 (7 bases). Germline lookup yields CDR1 SEHNR and CDR2 FQNEAQ (reference sequence). The CDR3 totals 13 residues. The V and J ends lost 4 bases and 9 bases respectively, with 13 bases between them. The CDR3 sequence: CASSSFQGGIQYF. For the CDR3, the DNA is TGTGCCAGCAGCTCCTTCCAGGGGGGCATTCAGTACTTC. Based on the CDR3 plus reference TRBV7-9 and TRBJ2-4, the full variable domain is DTGVSQNPRHKITKRGQNVTFRCDPISEHNRLYWYRQTLGQGPEFLTYFQNEAQLEKSRLLSDRFSAERPKGSFSTLEIQRTEQGDSAMYLCASSSFQGGIQYFGAGTRLSVL.

The rearrangement joins TRBV3-1 to TRBJ2-1; 7 bases align to TRBD2. V was pared by 1 base and J by 8 bases, with 8 bases of the junction left unmatched. The CDR3 sequence is 15 residues long. The germline V gene has CDR1 LGHDT and CDR2 YNNKEL (reference sequence). CDR3 amino acids: CASSQAGGGIDEQFF. CDR3 bases: TGTGCCAGCAGCCAAGCTGGGGGGGGAATAGATGAGCAGTTCTTC.

The chain has TRBV7-2 and TRBJ1-1; D may be TRBD1 (6 bases). The CDR3 length is 14 residues. The V gene's germline CDR1 is SGHTA and CDR2 FQGNSA. With 3 bases removed from V and 10 bases from J, the gap between germline ends came to 18 bases. The CDR3 DNA reads TGTGCCAGCAGCTTGTTCGATGACAGGAGTGGAGCTTTCTTT. This sequence encodes CASSLFDDRSGAFF. Using reference TRBV7-2 and TRBJ1-1 for the parts outside the CDR3, the full variable domain is GAGVSQSPSNKVTEKGKDVELRCDPISGHTALYWYRQSLGQGLEFLIYFQGNSAPDKSGLPSDRFSAERTGGSVSTLTIQRTQQEDSAVYLCASSLFDDRSGAFFGQGTRLTVV.

The chain employs TRBV7-2 and TRBJ2-2; TRBD2 agrees at 7 bases. CDR3 size: 15 residues. Germline V gene lookup returns CDR1 SGHTA and CDR2 FQGNSA. The J segment lost 5 bases and the V segment lost 2 bases, leaving 5 bases of the junction unmatched. CDR3 DNA sequence: TGTGCCAGCAGCTTATGGCAGGGAGGGACCGGGGAGCTGTTTTTT. It codes for CASSLWQGGTGELFF.

This clonotype has more than one count but fewer than ten. The rearrangement joins TRBV29-1 to TRBJ2-5, with 10 bases fitting TRBD2. The CDR3 runs 12 residues. Germline CDR1 and CDR2: SQVTM and ANQGSEA. After removal of 6 bases from V and 4 bases from J, the junction contained 2 bases not matched to a gene. CDR3 nucleotides: TGCAGCGTGAGGACTAGCGGAGAGACCCAGTACTTC. It yields the protein CSVRTSGETQYF.

This chain uses TRBV28 with TRBJ1-1, with 8 positions matching TRBD1. This CDR3 has 13 residues. V lost 6 bases and J lost 4; bases outside the gene matches: 4. Germline CDR1 MDHEN, CDR2 SYDVKM. CDR3 in amino acids: CASSKTGVTEAFF. CDR3 nucleotide sequence: TGTGCCAGCAGCAAGACAGGGGTCACTGAAGCTTTCTTT.

This clonotype was seen a handful of times. The V and J genes are TRBV28 and TRBJ1-5; D possibly corresponds to TRBD1 (5 bases). With 4 bases removed from V and 2 bases from J, the gap between germline ends came to 15 bases. The CDR3 length is 16 residues. Per germline, CDR1 MDHEN and CDR2 SYDVKM. CDR3 sequence: CASSSGGKRGNQPQHF. CDR3 DNA: TGTGCCAGCAGTTCTGGGGGGAAGAGGGGCAATCAGCCCCAGCATTTT.

The chain joins TRBV12-3 or TRBV12-4 to TRBJ1-5, with D possibly matching TRBD1 (5 bases). The ends were cut back, 6 bases at V and 4 bases at J, with 7 bases in the middle. The CDR3 contains 12 residues. CDR3 nucleotide sequence: TGTGCCAGCAGGGGGGAGAATCAGCCCCAGCATTTT. This gives the protein CASRGENQPQHF.

The rearrangement links TRBV5-1 to TRBJ2-2; D perhaps matches TRBD2 (5 bases). Germline V gene sequence: CDR1 SGHRS, CDR2 YFSETQ. CDR3 length: 16 residues. V was trimmed by 5 bases and J by 0 bases, leaving 14 bases between them. The CDR3: CASSSRGTTNTGELFF. The CDR3 region has the DNA TGCGCCAGCAGTTCCCGGGGAACGACGAACACCGGGGAGCTGTTTTTT.